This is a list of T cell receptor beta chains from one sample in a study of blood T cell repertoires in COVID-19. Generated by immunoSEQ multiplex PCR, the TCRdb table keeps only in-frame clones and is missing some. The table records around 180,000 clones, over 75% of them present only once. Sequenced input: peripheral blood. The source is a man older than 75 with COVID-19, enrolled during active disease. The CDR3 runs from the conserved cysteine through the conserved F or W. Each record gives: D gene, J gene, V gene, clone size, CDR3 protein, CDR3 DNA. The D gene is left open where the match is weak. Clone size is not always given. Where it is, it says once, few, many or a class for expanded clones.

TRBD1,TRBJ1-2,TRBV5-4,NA,CASSTGTQGAYGYTF,TGTGCCAGCAGCACCGGGACCCAGGGGGCCTACGGCTACACCTTC
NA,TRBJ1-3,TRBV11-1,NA,CASSGGTGNTIYF,TGTGCCAGCAGCGGAGGGACTGGAAACACCATATATTTT
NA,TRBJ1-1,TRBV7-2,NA,CASSPRVNTEAFF,TGTGCCAGCAGCCCCAGGGTGAACACTGAAGCTTTCTTT
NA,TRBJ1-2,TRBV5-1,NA,CASSLGAVQSNYGYTF,TGCGCCAGCAGCTTGGGAGCGGTCCAGAGTAACTATGGCTACACCTTC
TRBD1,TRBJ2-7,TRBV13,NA,CASSLGPEGAGEQYF,TGTGCCAGCAGCTTAGGCCCTGAGGGGGCAGGCGAGCAGTACTTC
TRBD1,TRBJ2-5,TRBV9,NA,CASSVGQGIQETQYF,TGTGCCAGCAGCGTAGGACAGGGGATCCAAGAGACCCAGTACTTC
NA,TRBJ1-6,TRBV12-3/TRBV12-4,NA,CASSIQGNSPLHF,TGTGCCAGCAGTATACAGGGTAATTCACCCCTCCACTTT
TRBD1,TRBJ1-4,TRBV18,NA,CASSPATGSNEKLFF,TGTGCCAGCTCACCCGCGACAGGGAGTAACGAAAAACTGTTTTTT
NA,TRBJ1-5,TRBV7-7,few,CASSSQVGQPQHF,TGTGCCAGCAGCTCCCAGGTTGGGCAGCCCCAGCATTTT
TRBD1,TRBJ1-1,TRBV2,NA,CASRRTGIVPEAFF,TGTGCCAGCAGGAGGACAGGGATAGTACCTGAAGCTTTCTTT
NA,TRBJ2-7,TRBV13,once,CASSLVRGSYEQYF,TGTGCCAGCAGCTTAGTTCGGGGCTCCTACGAGCAGTACTTC
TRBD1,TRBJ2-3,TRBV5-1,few,CASSLGGRTDTQYF,TGCGCCAGCAGCTTAGGGGGCCGAACAGATACGCAGTATTTT
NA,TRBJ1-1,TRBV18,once,CASSPPGVGTEAFF,TGTGCCAGCTCCCCCCCAGGGGTGGGCACTGAAGCTTTCTTT
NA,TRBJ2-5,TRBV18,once,CASSPSAGLQETQYF,TGTGCCAGCTCACCATCGGCAGGACTTCAAGAGACCCAGTACTTC
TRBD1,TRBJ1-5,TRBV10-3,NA,CAISEHIADRVYQPQHF,TGTGCCATCAGTGAACACATAGCGGACAGGGTCTATCAGCCCCAGCATTTT
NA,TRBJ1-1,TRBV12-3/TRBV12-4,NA,CASSFWSDTEAFF,TGTGCCAGCAGTTTTTGGTCGGACACTGAAGCTTTCTTT